This TCR beta chain was observed in a study of blood T cell repertoires in COVID-19. The V gene end was trimmed by 6 bases and the J gene end by 7 bases; junction bases not matched to a gene: 6. CDR3 length equals 13 residues. The germline gives CDR1 SNHLY, CDR2 FYNNEI. TCRdb's table, derived via immunoSEQ multiplex PCR, lists solely in-frame clones and lacks some. The table records roughly 40,000 clones, about 79% of them present only once. The source material was peripheral blood. The chain recombines TRBV2 with TRBJ1-5, with 7 bases lining up with TRBD1. This clonotype originated in a human donor with acute or convalescent COVID-19. The donor label of this sample is uncertain. This chain's CDR3 is CASREQGRQPQHF. Written as DNA, the CDR3 is TGTGCCAGCAGAGAACAGGGGCGGCAGCCCCAGCATTTT.